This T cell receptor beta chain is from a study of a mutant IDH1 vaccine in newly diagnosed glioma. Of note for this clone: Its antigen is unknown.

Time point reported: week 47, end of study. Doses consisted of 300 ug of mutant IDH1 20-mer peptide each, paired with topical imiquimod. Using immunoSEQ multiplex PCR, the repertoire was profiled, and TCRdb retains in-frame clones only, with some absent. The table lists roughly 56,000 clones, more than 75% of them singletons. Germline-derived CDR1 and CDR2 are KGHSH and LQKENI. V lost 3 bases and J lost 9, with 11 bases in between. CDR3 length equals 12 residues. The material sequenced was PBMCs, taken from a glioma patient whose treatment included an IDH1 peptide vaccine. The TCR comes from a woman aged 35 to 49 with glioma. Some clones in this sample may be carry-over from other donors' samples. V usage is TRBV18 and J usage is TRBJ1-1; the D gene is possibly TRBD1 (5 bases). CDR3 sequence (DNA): TGTGCCAGCTCACCTACTGACAGCAAAGCTTTCTTT. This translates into CASSPTDSKAFF.